Following are 30 T cell receptor beta chains from one sample sequenced in a study of blood T cell repertoires in COVID-19. Sequencing used immunoSEQ multiplex PCR; TCRdb keeps in-frame clones, though not all of them. The sample comprises 130,000 or so clones, about 87% of which are singletons, and roughly 2.5% rests with the top ten. The sample comprised peripheral blood. Receptors were obtained from a human donor with COVID-19, enrolled during active disease. The donor label of this sample is uncertain.

The CDR3 loop reads CASSTGTSGATDTQYF. The DNA of the CDR3 is TGCGCCAGCAGCACTGGGACTAGCGGTGCAACAGATACGCAGTATTTT. The chain joins TRBV5-1 to TRBJ2-3; 11 positions agree with TRBD2. The J segment lost 3 bases and the V segment lost 4 bases, leaving 7 bases of the junction unmatched. The CDR3 extends over 16 amino acids. Germline V lookup: CDR1 SGHRS, CDR2 YFSETQ.

V and J are TRBV2 and TRBJ2-1; 9 nucleotides line up with TRBD2. Germline CDR1 is SNHLY and CDR2 is FYNNEI. This CDR3 has 16 amino acids. V shed 2 bases and J 5 bases; nucleotides not matched to a gene: 7. The CDR3 is CASSEWVAGVNNEQFF. CDR3 nucleotide sequence: TGTGCCAGCAGTGAATGGGTAGCGGGGGTCAACAATGAGCAGTTCTTC. Filled out from reference TRBV2 and TRBJ2-1, the complete variable domain reads EPEVTQTPSHQVTQMGQEVILRCVPISNHLYFYWYRQILGQKVEFLVSFYNNEISEKSEIFDDQFSVERPDGSNFTLKIRSTKLEDSAMYFCASSEWVAGVNNEQFFGPGTRLTVL.

The chain combines TRBV7-3 with TRBJ2-3; no clear D. V dropped 4 bases and J dropped 0 bases, with 14 bases sitting between them. The germline gives CDR1 SGHTA, CDR2 FQGTGA. The CDR3 is made up of 16 amino acids. CDR3 in DNA: TGTGCCAGCAGCTCTACTCTATATTCTAGCACAGATACGCAGTATTTT. It yields the protein CASSSTLYSSTDTQYF.

The rearrangement uses TRBV6-5 and TRBJ1-4; D not certain. V lost 6 bases to trimming and J lost 5 bases, with 10 bases between them. The CDR3 sequence is 13 residues long. Germline V lookup: CDR1 MNHEY, CDR2 SVGAGI. CDR3 loop: CASSQVLNEKLFF. CDR3 nucleotide sequence: TGTGCCAGCAGCCAGGTGCTAAATGAAAAACTGTTTTTT.

CDR3 nucleotides: TGTGCCTGCGACAGGGGGCAGGCTGAAGCTTTCTTT. Protein: CACDRGQAEAFF. This chain links TRBV30 with TRBJ1-1; the match to TRBD1 covers 10 bases. The CDR3 consists of 12 residues. Losses at the gene ends were 6 bases for V and 6 bases for J; bases not matched to a gene: 4. Per the germline V gene, CDR1 is GTSNPN and CDR2 is SVGIG (reference sequence).

The chain recombines TRBV27 with TRBJ2-3; D gene uncertain. The germline V gene has CDR1 MNHEY and CDR2 SMNVEV (reference sequence). This CDR3 is 14 amino acids long. V was cut by 2 bases and J by 1 base, with 7 bases left in between. CDR3 DNA: TGTGCCAGCAGTTTAATAGATCGCACAGATACGCAGTATTTT. Translation gives CASSLIDRTDTQYF.

Worth noting for this clone: The junction departs from the called germline gene at one end, perhaps through a read error. V is TRBV5-1 and J is TRBJ2-7, with 7 bases matching TRBD2. The germline CDR1 and CDR2 sequences are SGHRS and YFSETQ. The CDR3 is 14 residues long. The CDR3 bases are TGCGCCAGCAGCTTGGATCCGGGGGACTACGGGCAGTACTTC. Its translation: CASSLDPGDYGQYF.

The rearrangement uses TRBV2 and TRBJ2-5; D call uncertain. The CDR3 has 13 residues. Trimming removed 4 bases from V and 5 bases from J, with 11 bases in between. The germline V gene has CDR1 SNHLY and CDR2 FYNNEI. The CDR3 DNA reads as TGTGCCAGCAGTGTCCGGCGGCGGGAGACCCAGTACTTC. Its translation: CASSVRRRETQYF.

The V and J genes are TRBV6-5 and TRBJ2-3; 11 bases match TRBD2. The V and J ends lost 0 bases and 6 bases, in that order; junction bases with no gene match: 5. The CDR3 length is 16 residues. CDR1 MNHEY and CDR2 SVGAGI come from the germline V gene. DNA of the CDR3: TGTGCCAGCAGTTACTCGACTAGCGGGAACTCGGATACGCAGTATTTT. Its protein product is CASSYSTSGNSDTQYF.

The CDR3 sequence is CAIRDILGYNEQFF. For the CDR3, the DNA is TGTGCCATCCGGGACATCCTCGGGTACAATGAGCAGTTCTTC. This rearrangement joins TRBV10-3 to TRBJ2-1; D is perhaps TRBD1 (6 bases). Per germline, CDR1 ENHRY and CDR2 SYGVKD. V lost 8 bases to trimming and J lost 4 bases, with 15 bases between them. CDR3 length: 14 amino acids.

This clone was found a few times. The chain combines TRBV10-2 with TRBJ1-1; D is ambiguous. The CDR3 runs to 13 residues. Per germline, CDR1 WSHSY and CDR2 SAAADI. The V and J ends lost 1 base and 2 bases respectively, with 5 bases between them. The CDR3 reads CASSEFSNTEAFF. The CDR3, as DNA: TGCGCCAGCAGTGAGTTTTCTAACACTGAAGCTTTCTTT.

Note on this clone: Its ends do not fully match the called genes, so a read error is possible. The chain uses TRBV4-1 and TRBJ2-5; a possible D gene is TRBD2 (6 bases). Looked up from germline, CDR1 is MGHRA and CDR2 is YSYEKL. The CDR3 has 13 amino acids. The CDR3 spells CASSQVATSPRHF. The CDR3 coding sequence is TGCGCCAGCAGCCAAGTGGCCACTAGCCCCAGGCACTTC.

The chain joins TRBV6-5 to TRBJ1-2, with 12 bases lining up with TRBD1. The CDR3 totals 15 residues. The V gene end was trimmed by 4 bases and the J gene end by 4 bases; junction bases not matched to a gene: 4. Germline V gives CDR1 MNHEY, CDR2 SVGAGI. The CDR3 is CASSFGTGGGYGYTF. In nucleotides, the CDR3 is TGTGCCAGCAGTTTCGGGACAGGGGGCGGCTATGGCTACACCTTC.

The chain employs TRBV6-5 and TRBJ1-1; D gene unclear. The ends were cut back, 7 bases at V and 6 bases at J, with 15 bases in the middle. The CDR3 extends over 13 amino acids. CDR1 and CDR2 from the germline V gene are MNHEY and SVGAGI. CDR3 DNA: TGTGCCAGCACCGACGGAGGTACAGCTGAAGCTTTCTTT. Translation gives CASTDGGTAEAFF.

The V call is TRBV4-2, the J call TRBJ2-1, with a tentative D call TRBD2 (5 bases). Germline CDR1 is LGHNA and CDR2 is YNFKEQ. CDR3 length: 17 amino acids. Trimming removed 0 bases at V and 2 bases at J, with 14 bases between. The DNA of the CDR3 is TGTGCCAGCAGCCAAGATTATTCGGGAATCGCCTACAATGAGCAGTTCTTC. Translation: CASSQDYSGIAYNEQFF.

V gene TRBV7-2 combines with J gene TRBJ2-2, with D perhaps TRBD2 (6 bases). Germline assignment: CDR1 SGHTA and CDR2 FQGNSA. The V and J ends lost 2 bases and 4 bases respectively, with 14 bases between them. CDR3 length equals 16 residues. The CDR3 loop reads CASSLTAGLPTGELFF. Written as DNA, the CDR3 is TGTGCCAGCAGCTTAACCGCGGGACTCCCCACCGGGGAGCTGTTTTTT.

This clone was counted a few times. This chain links TRBV6-1 with TRBJ2-7; the D gene is possibly TRBD2 (6 bases). V gave up 0 bases and J gave up 4 bases, with 16 bases separating them. CDR1 is MNHNS, CDR2 SASEGT, per germline. The CDR3 extends over 16 amino acids. DNA for the CDR3: TGTGCCAGCAGTGAAGCGCGGGGACTCAGCACTTACGAGCAGTACTTC. Translation: CASSEARGLSTYEQYF.

The chain is built from TRBV11-3 and TRBJ2-1; 13 bases match TRBD2. Losses at the gene ends were 5 bases for V and 0 bases for J; bases not matched to a gene: 1. Germline V gene sequence: CDR1 SGHNT, CDR2 YENEEA. The CDR3 loop spans 16 amino acids. The DNA for the CDR3 is TGTGCCAGCAGCGGACTAGCGGGGGACTCCTACAATGAGCAGTTCTTC. Residues: CASSGLAGDSYNEQFF.

The genes are TRBV7-2 and TRBJ2-5, with 10 nucleotides matching TRBD1. The V segment lost 4 bases and the J segment 6 bases; nucleotides outside the gene matches: 8. The CDR3 is 15 amino acids. Germline lookup yields CDR1 SGHTA and CDR2 FQGNSA. The CDR3 coding sequence is TGTGCCAGCAGCTCAGCCTGGGGACAGGGGAAGACCCAGTACTTC. It is translated as CASSSAWGQGKTQYF.

J is TRBJ1-3 and V is TRBV18; no clear D. In germline, CDR1 is KGHSH, CDR2 LQKENI. CDR3 length: 15 residues. V dropped 2 bases and J dropped 1 base, with 9 bases sitting between them. Written as DNA, the CDR3 is TGTGCCAGCTCACCAGTGGGAGATTCTGGAAACACCATATATTTT. Translating it yields CASSPVGDSGNTIYF. Filled out from reference TRBV18 and TRBJ1-3, the complete variable domain reads NAGVMQNPRHLVRRRGQEARLRCSPMKGHSHVYWYRQLPEEGLKFMVYLQKENIIDESGMPKERFSAEFPKEGPSILRIQQVVRGDSAAYFCASSPVGDSGNTIYFGEGSWLTVV.

The chain couples TRBV20-1 to TRBJ1-2, with D uncertain. Germline V CDR1 and CDR2: DFQATT, SNEGSKA (reference sequence). Trimming removed 3 bases from V and 2 bases from J, with 10 bases in between. The CDR3 runs to 13 residues. The DNA of the CDR3 is TGCAGTGCTAGTAAGACTGGCAACTATGGCTACACCTTC. This encodes CSASKTGNYGYTF.

Notes on this clone: At one end, the junction sequence differs from germline, possibly due to a read error. The chain is built from TRBV27 and TRBJ1-1; a possible D gene is TRBD1 (5 bases). Germline CDR1 is MNHEY and CDR2 is SMNVEV (reference sequence). This CDR3 region has 14 residues. CDR3 nucleotides: TGTGCCAGCAGTCTATCCTGGCGGGGCCCTGAAGCTTTCTTT. Its protein is CASSLSWRGPEAFF.

The J gene is TRBJ1-1, the V gene TRBV4-1; unclear D gene. With 0 bases removed from V and 4 bases from J, the gap between germline ends came to 18 bases. Per germline, CDR1 MGHRA and CDR2 YSYEKL. The CDR3 contains 17 residues. CDR3 nucleotides: TGCGCCAGCAGCCAAGATAGGAGGGTGGGAGGGCGCACTGAAGCTTTCTTT. Translated: CASSQDRRVGGRTEAFF.

The chain links TRBV19 to TRBJ1-4; possible D gene TRBD1, 5 bases. In germline, CDR1 is LNHDA, CDR2 SQIVND (reference sequence). The CDR3 totals 15 residues. V lost 1 base, J lost 8 bases, and 14 bases lay in between. CDR3 residues: CASSIGFRVAEKLFF. The CDR3, as DNA: TGTGCCAGTAGTATAGGATTCAGGGTCGCGGAAAAACTGTTTTTT.

A word on this clone: Other DNA sequences of this sample code for an identical CDR3. The rearrangement uses TRBV10-1 and TRBJ1-4; a possible D gene is TRBD1 (6 bases). The CDR3 extends over 15 amino acids. The germline V gene encodes CDR1 WNHNN and CDR2 SYGVQD (reference sequence). V was shortened by 3 bases and J by 9 bases, with 17 bases between the two germline ends. CDR3 nucleotides: TGCGCCAGCAGTGAAACGCCGGGACATGAACAAAAACTGTTTTTT. This codes for CASSETPGHEQKLFF.

The rearrangement links TRBV2 to TRBJ2-5; TRBD2 aligns across 7 bases. The CDR3 is 14 residues long. Germline lookup yields CDR1 SNHLY and CDR2 FYNNEI. Trimming removed 8 bases from V and 2 bases from J; junction bases left unmatched: 8. This CDR3 is CASQSGNNQETQYF. DNA for the CDR3: TGTGCCAGCCAGAGCGGGAACAATCAAGAGACCCAGTACTTC.

The CDR3 region is CASSLALVNEQFF. The CDR3 DNA sequence: TGCGCCAGCAGCTTGGCCTTAGTCAATGAGCAGTTCTTC. V gene TRBV5-1 combines with J gene TRBJ2-1; D unclear. The length of the CDR3 is 13 residues. CDR1 is SGHRS and CDR2 is YFSETQ in the germline V gene. V was clipped by 0 bases and J by 6 bases, with 7 bases between them.

This rearrangement joins TRBV2 to TRBJ2-5; perhaps TRBD1 as D (6 bases). The CDR3 is 13 amino acids. V was cut by 2 bases and J by 7 bases, with 11 bases left in between. Germline CDR1 SNHLY, CDR2 FYNNEI. This CDR3 is CASSELQGGTQYF. CDR3 in DNA: TGTGCCAGCAGTGAATTACAGGGTGGGACCCAGTACTTC.

The chain couples TRBV20-1 to TRBJ1-2, with D maybe TRBD1 (6 bases). V shed 6 bases and J shed 7 bases, with 12 bases lying between them. The CDR3 contains 11 residues. CDR1 and CDR2 (germline): DFQATT, SNEGSKA (reference sequence). The CDR3 region has the DNA TGCAGTGCAGGGGGAAATTTTGGCTACACCTTC. It specifies CSAGGNFGYTF.

V usage is TRBV27 and J usage is TRBJ1-5; tentative D call: TRBD1 (6 bases). Trimming removed 6 bases from V and 0 bases from J, with 15 bases in between. Germline V gene sequence: CDR1 MNHEY, CDR2 SMNVEV (reference sequence). The CDR3 contains 16 residues. As DNA, the CDR3 is TGTGCCAGCAGGCCTGGGGGCGCGTATAGCAATCAGCCCCAGCATTTT. It specifies CASRPGGAYSNQPQHF.